This T cell receptor (beta chain) was recovered during a study of blood T cell repertoires in COVID-19. Germline V gives CDR1 SGHTA, CDR2 FQGNSA. This CDR3 comprises 15 residues. Trimming removed 1 base from V and 3 bases from J, with 13 bases in between. Per the authors' pipeline: Estimation of nucleated cell counts relied on the amplification of reference gene primers. Profiling relied on immunoSEQ multiplex PCR, and the TCRdb table lists in-frame clones only, not all of them. D and trimming were read from the DNA, whereas the V and J calls and clone size are those reported in that table. The sample yields some 500,000 clones, 70% to 90% seen once.

The V gene is TRBV7-2, the J gene TRBJ2-7, with TRBD1 as a possible D gene (5 bases). Material: peripheral blood. This receptor was obtained from a woman between 50 and 59 years old with COVID-19, enrolled during active disease. CDR3 loop: CASSLVGHSIYEQYF. The CDR3, as DNA: TGTGCCAGCAGCTTAGTAGGACATTCGATCTACGAGCAGTACTTC. The full variable domain, rest sourced from reference TRBV7-2 and TRBJ2-7, is GAGVSQSPSNKVTEKGKDVELRCDPISGHTALYWYRQSLGQGLEFLIYFQGNSAPDKSGLPSDRFSAERTGGSVSTLTIQRTQQEDSAVYLCASSLVGHSIYEQYFGPGTRLTVT.